The 30 T cell receptor beta chains below all came from one sample that was sequenced in a study of shared T cell receptors in the human thymus. Repertoires were generated with immunoSEQ multiplex PCR, while TCRdb's copy carries only in-frame clones and drops some. The sample holds hundreds of thousands of clones, around 87% seen once. These sequences were also reported in another study, on human thymus T cells.

What was sequenced was thymocytes. These receptors originate from a boy in the first two years of life with a congenital heart defect.

This rearrangement joins TRBV30 to TRBJ2-3; TRBD1 matches at 7 bases. Losses at the gene ends were 8 bases for V and 2 bases for J; bases not matched to a gene: 4. Germline CDR1 reads GTSNPN; CDR2 reads SVGIG (reference sequence). The CDR3 covers 12 residues. The CDR3 sequence: CAKGGSTDTQYF. The CDR3 bases are TGTGCCAAAGGGGGCTCCACAGATACGCAGTATTTT.

This rearrangement joins TRBV30 to TRBJ1-6, with D possibly being TRBD1 (5 bases). Deletions cut 4 bases from V and 0 bases from J, with 16 bases between. This CDR3 has 17 amino acids. The germline V gene encodes CDR1 GTSNPN and CDR2 SVGIG (reference sequence). The CDR3 sequence is CAWTPSPTGSYNSPLHF. The CDR3 region has the DNA TGTGCCTGGACCCCCTCCCCAACAGGCTCCTATAATTCACCCCTCCACTTT.

The rearrangement joins TRBV11-3 to TRBJ2-1; 11 bases line up with TRBD2. Germline lookup yields CDR1 SGHNT and CDR2 YENEEA. The trim removed 5 bases at V and 7 bases at J, leaving 10 bases unmatched. The CDR3 length is 16 residues. The CDR3 nucleotides are TGTGCCAGCAGCCCGACTAGCGGGATTGTAGGAAATGAGCAGTTCTTC. Its translation is CASSPTSGIVGNEQFF.

The chain couples TRBV11-2 to TRBJ2-5; unclear D gene. The V gene's germline CDR1 is SGHAT and CDR2 FQNNGV. The length of the CDR3 is 17 residues. V lost 5 bases and J lost 0, with 19 bases in between. The CDR3 sequence is CASSIYETLRYQETQYF. DNA for the CDR3: TGTGCCAGCAGCATCTACGAGACACTCCGATACCAAGAGACCCAGTACTTC.

This clone was counted between two and nine times. The chain links TRBV28 to TRBJ2-7, with D uncertain. The length of the CDR3 is 13 residues. Germline CDR1 and CDR2: MDHEN and SYDVKM. The V end was cut by 0 bases, the J end by 4 bases, with 7 bases between. This CDR3 is CASSLCISYEQYF. CDR3 nucleotide sequence: TGTGCCAGCAGTTTATGCATCAGTTACGAGCAGTACTTC.

The V call is TRBV7-3, the J call TRBJ2-4, with a weak D call TRBD1 (6 bases). Germline V gene sequence: CDR1 SGHTA, CDR2 FQGTGA. CDR3 size: 16 residues. V was trimmed by 5 bases and J by 6 bases, leaving 20 bases between them. The CDR3 nucleotides are TGTGCCAGCAGCGCCAGAACAGGGTTGACGGGAAACATTCAGTACTTC. Translating it yields CASSARTGLTGNIQYF.

The chain combines TRBV27 with TRBJ2-4, with D tentatively TRBD2 (6 bases). Germline V gene data show CDR1 as MNHEY and CDR2 as SMNVEV (reference sequence). The CDR3 is 15 residues long. V was trimmed by 3 bases and J by 0 bases, leaving 9 bases between them. This chain's CDR3 is CASSFGGLAKNIQYF. CDR3 coding DNA: TGTGCCAGCAGTTTCGGAGGGTTAGCCAAAAACATTCAGTACTTC.

This clone was seen more than once but under ten times. This rearrangement joins TRBV4-3 to TRBJ2-3; D gene uncertain. Trimming removed 0 bases from V and 7 bases from J, with 17 bases in between. The CDR3 runs to 16 residues. Germline-derived CDR1 and CDR2 are LGHNA and YSLEER. CDR3 sequence (DNA): TGCGCCAGCAGCCAAGATTCAGTCGTGGCGGCTAATACGCAGTATTTT. As protein: CASSQDSVVAANTQYF.

This clone has a handful of counts. This chain links TRBV15 with TRBJ1-5, with D possibly TRBD1 on 6 matching bases. Germline V gives CDR1 LNHNV, CDR2 YYDKDF (reference sequence). The CDR3 extends over 17 amino acids. The V and J ends lost 1 base and 3 bases respectively, with 16 bases between them. CDR3 sequence: CATSRANRVPHNQPQHF. In DNA, the CDR3 is TGTGCCACCAGCAGAGCTAACAGGGTGCCCCACAATCAGCCCCAGCATTTT.

This clone was seen only a few times. V is TRBV18 and J is TRBJ2-6; TRBD1 matches at 9 bases. The CDR3 is 17 residues long. The V gene's germline CDR1 is KGHSH and CDR2 LQKENI. Trimming cost V 6 bases and J 4 bases; bases outside gene matches: 10. The CDR3 loop is CASSGTGGGGGANVLTF. The CDR3 DNA follows: TGTGCCAGCTCTGGCACAGGGGGCGGTGGAGGGGCCAACGTCCTGACTTTC.

V and J are TRBV6-1 and TRBJ2-1; 8 bases match TRBD2. J gave up 9 bases and V 2 bases, and 12 bases lay outside the gene matches. The germline CDR1 and CDR2 sequences are MNHNS and SASEGT. This CDR3 is 16 amino acids long. The CDR3 protein is CASSESRGTRGLEQFF. In nucleotides, the CDR3 is TGTGCCAGCAGTGAATCGCGGGGGACTAGGGGTCTTGAGCAGTTCTTC.

This clone has a single count. J is TRBJ2-7 and V is TRBV14, with 7 nucleotides matching TRBD2. This CDR3 comprises 17 residues. Germline V gene lookup returns CDR1 SGHDN and CDR2 FVKESK. Unmatched junction bases numbered 8, after V lost 0 bases and J lost 0 bases. CDR3 nucleotides: TGTGCCAGCAGCCAAGACATCGGAGCTAGCGGCTCCTACGAGCAGTACTTC. Translated, it gives CASSQDIGASGSYEQYF.

As to this clone: This specimen includes other DNA sequences encoding the same CDR3. The chain is built from TRBV5-1 and TRBJ1-5; no definite D call. The CDR3 runs 13 residues. V lost 0 bases, J lost 2 bases, and 3 bases lay in between. Germline V lookup: CDR1 SGHRS, CDR2 YFSETQ. The CDR3, as DNA: TGCGCCAGCAGCTTGGTCGGCAATCAGCCCCAGCATTTT. Translation: CASSLVGNQPQHF.

This clone was observed a few times. The chain carries TRBV29-1 and TRBJ2-7; 10 nucleotides agree with TRBD1. Germline CDR1 is SQVTM and CDR2 is ANQGSEA. This CDR3 spans 13 amino acids. The J segment lost 2 bases and the V segment lost 7 bases, leaving 5 bases of the junction unmatched. CDR3 region: CSAGTGEPYEQYF. CDR3 in DNA: TGCAGCGCAGGGACAGGGGAGCCCTACGAGCAGTACTTC.

The chain links TRBV27 to TRBJ2-7; 13 bases map to TRBD2. The CDR3 consists of 17 residues. Germline loops: CDR1 MNHEY, CDR2 SMNVEV (reference sequence). Unmatched junction bases numbered 9, after V lost 4 bases and J lost 3 bases. The CDR3 here is CASSSHPGLAGFYEQYF. CDR3 nucleotide sequence: TGTGCCAGCAGTTCCCACCCGGGACTAGCGGGATTCTACGAGCAGTACTTC.

The chain is built from TRBV15 and TRBJ1-2; D remains unclear. The CDR3 has 16 residues. V was pared by 0 bases and J by 4 bases, with 15 bases between. Germline lookup yields CDR1 LNHNV and CDR2 YYDKDF (reference sequence). CDR3 nucleotide sequence: TGTGCCACCAGCAGAGATGTTGGCCAGGAACTCTATGGCTACACCTTC. Its translation is CATSRDVGQELYGYTF.

On this clone: At the DNA level, this CDR3 is encoded by other sequences in the same sample as well. The CDR3 DNA sequence: TGTGCCAGCAGCCGACCGACAGGGACCTATAATTCACCCCTCCACTTT. This gives the protein CASSRPTGTYNSPLHF. The genes are TRBV27 and TRBJ1-6; TRBD1 matches 7 bases. Germline assignment: CDR1 MNHEY and CDR2 SMNVEV (reference sequence). The length of the CDR3 is 16 residues. With 6 bases clipped from V and 2 bases from J, the junction kept 7 bases outside the gene matches.

V gene TRBV19 combines with J gene TRBJ1-2; D is possibly TRBD1 (6 bases). The CDR3 is 17 amino acids. Trimming stripped 2 bases from V and 2 bases from J, with 18 bases between. Germline CDR1 is LNHDA and CDR2 is SQIVND (reference sequence). CDR3 in amino acids: CASSIYDRPASNYGYTF. The CDR3 DNA reads TGTGCCAGTAGTATATACGACAGGCCAGCGTCGAACTATGGCTACACCTTC.

This sequence joins TRBV10-3 and TRBJ1-3; D remains ambiguous. The length of the CDR3 is 14 residues. The germline CDR1 and CDR2 sequences are ENHRY and SYGVKD. Trimming took off 4 bases at V and 1 base at J, with 8 bases between the two ends. The CDR3 is CAISVGESGNTIYF. The CDR3 coding sequence is TGTGCCATCAGTGTGGGAGAATCTGGAAACACCATATATTTT.

This chain joins TRBV13 and TRBJ2-1, with 8 bases lining up with TRBD1. This CDR3 has 16 amino acids. CDR1 and CDR2 from the germline V gene are PRHDT and FYEKMQ (reference sequence). V was clipped by 5 bases and J by 1 base; unmatched bases: 7. CDR3 coding DNA: TGTGCCAGCAGCCAACTCCGGGACAGGTCCTACAATGAGCAGTTCTTC. This gives the protein CASSQLRDRSYNEQFF.

V and J are TRBV5-4 and TRBJ1-4, with TRBD1 matching over 7 bases. CDR3 length: 16 residues. Per the germline V gene, CDR1 is SGHNT and CDR2 is YYREEE (reference sequence). V shed 8 bases and J 2 bases; nucleotides not matched to a gene: 12. The CDR3 DNA sequence: TGTGCCAGAACCCTGACAGGGAGGTGTACTAATGAAAAACTGTTTTTT. It translates to CARTLTGRCTNEKLFF. The full variable domain, in which reference TRBV5-4 and TRBJ1-4 provide the parts outside the CDR3, is ETGVTQSPTHLIKTRGQQVTLRCSSQSGHNTVSWYQQALGQGPQFIFQYYREEENGRGNFPPRFSGLQFPNYSSELNVNALELDDSALYLCARTLTGRCTNEKLFFGSGTQLSVL.

The V gene is TRBV6-7, the J gene TRBJ2-1, with D tentatively TRBD2 (5 bases). TRBV6-7 is classed as an ORF, of uncertain function. V was pared by 2 bases and J by 8 bases, with 19 bases between. CDR3 length: 16 amino acids. The CDR3 loop reads CASSYPLGMYFDEQFF. In DNA form, the CDR3 reads TGTGCCAGCAGTTACCCGCTCGGGATGTATTTCGATGAGCAGTTCTTC.

The chain is built from TRBV27 and TRBJ2-7; 10 nucleotides agree with TRBD2. Germline V CDR1 and CDR2: MNHEY, SMNVEV (reference sequence). V lost 3 bases to trimming and J lost 6 bases; unmatched junction nucleotides: 14. This CDR3 has 17 amino acids. CDR3 nucleotide sequence: TGTGCCAGCAGTTTCGTGATCGGGACTAGCGCTCTTTCCGAGCAGTACTTC. Translated: CASSFVIGTSALSEQYF.

This chain links TRBV9 with TRBJ2-5, with D tentatively TRBD2 (5 bases). The V end was cut by 0 bases, the J end by 4 bases, with 10 bases between. Germline CDR1 and CDR2: SGDLS and YYNGEE. The length of the CDR3 is 14 residues. The CDR3 is CASSVDRGVETQYF. CDR3 coding DNA: TGTGCCAGCAGCGTAGATCGGGGAGTAGAGACCCAGTACTTC. Combining the CDR3 with reference TRBV9 and TRBJ2-5 gives the whole variable domain DSGVTQTPKHLITATGQRVTLRCSPRSGDLSVYWYQQSLDQGLQFLIQYYNGEERAKGNILERFSAQQFPDLHSELNLSSLELGDSALYFCASSVDRGVETQYFGPGTRLLVL.

The chain couples TRBV29-1 to TRBJ2-6, with TRBD1 identical over 7 bases. Germline lookup yields CDR1 SQVTM and CDR2 ANQGSEA. V shed 4 bases, J shed 3 bases, and the junction held 9 bases outside the gene matches. The length of the CDR3 is 16 residues. The CDR3 coding sequence is TGCAGCGTTGGGGCAGGGGGATCAGGTGGGGCCAACGTCCTGACTTTC. Encoded protein: CSVGAGGSGGANVLTF.

The chain uses TRBV9 and TRBJ1-1; tentative D call: TRBD1 (6 bases). Germline-derived CDR1 and CDR2 are SGDLS and YYNGEE. The CDR3 contains 16 residues. V dropped 0 bases and J dropped 8 bases, with 20 bases sitting between them. The CDR3 nucleotides are TGTGCCAGCAGCGTAGAGCCAGCGGGGGCGGTACCGGAAGCTTTCTTT. This encodes CASSVEPAGAVPEAFF.

This clone was detected a few times. The genes are TRBV14 and TRBJ1-3, with 7 nucleotides matching TRBD1. V lost 0 bases and J lost 2; bases outside the gene matches: 10. The V gene's germline CDR1 is SGHDN and CDR2 FVKESK. The CDR3 sequence is 18 residues long. Here the CDR3 reads CASSQERFEGAPGNTIYF. In DNA, the CDR3 is TGTGCCAGCAGCCAAGAAAGGTTCGAGGGGGCGCCTGGAAACACCATATATTTT.

CDR3: CASRRTGGTDTQYF. As DNA, the CDR3 is TGTGCCAGCAGGAGGACAGGGGGTACAGATACGCAGTATTTT. The chain is built from TRBV27 and TRBJ2-3; 10 positions agree with TRBD1. The CDR3 has 14 amino acids. V was pared by 6 bases and J by 3 bases, with 3 bases of the junction left unmatched. Germline CDR1 and CDR2: MNHEY and SMNVEV (reference sequence).

V is TRBV28 and J is TRBJ1-2; weak D call: TRBD1 (6 bases). In germline, CDR1 is MDHEN, CDR2 SYDVKM. The ends were cut back, 10 bases at V and 0 bases at J, with 18 bases in the middle. The CDR3 has 15 amino acids. The DNA for the CDR3 is TGTGCCACCATAGGACAGCATGGTACTAACTATGGCTACACCTTC. Translation gives CATIGQHGTNYGYTF.

J is TRBJ2-5 and V is TRBV6-1; 10 bases are a match to TRBD1. Per germline, CDR1 MNHNS and CDR2 SASEGT. CDR3 length equals 14 residues. After removal of 9 bases from V and 3 bases from J, the junction contained 7 bases not matched to a gene. The CDR3: CASMRQGAEETQYF. The CDR3 bases are TGTGCCAGTATGCGACAGGGGGCAGAAGAGACCCAGTACTTC.